This T cell receptor (beta chain) was profiled in a study of regulatory T cells in long-lasting Graves disease. The time point is: persistent/refractory GD, antithyroid drugs over 5 years with positive TRAb. PBMC RNA served as the TCR library source. Regarding this clonotype: The junction does not match germline at one end; this may be a read error.

This CDR3 has 16 amino acids. Per the germline V gene, CDR1 is LNHNV and CDR2 is YYDKDF (reference sequence). CDR3-region Arm-PCR and iRepertoire HTBI primers produced the TCR beta libraries. TCRdb ran MiXCR on the multiplex PCR reads and lists one entry per CDR3 protein. This table has roughly 450,000 distinct CDR3 sequences, 20% to 25% appearing once. The TCR was taken from a female donor with Graves disease. The chain recombines TRBV15 with TRBJ2-7; 12 nucleotides align to TRBD1. The material was peripheral blood mononuclear cells (PBMCs), obtained when the disease was refractory, from a patient treated with antithyroid drugs. CDR3 in DNA: TGTGCCACCGGCAGAGTTGGGACAGGGGGCGTTTACGAGCAGTACTTC. Translation: CATGRVGTGGVYEQYF.